This entry lists 29 T cell receptor beta chains sequenced from one sample in a study of PD-L1 blockade in urothelial cancer. Here immunoSEQ multiplex PCR was the method, and the copy in TCRdb shows in-frame clones only, minus some. The sample contains under 20,000 clones, around 87% of which appear only once. The sequencing used PBMCs, collected around atezolizumab (anti-PD-L1) treatment. Receptors were obtained from a man over 45 with urothelial cancer.

The chain couples TRBV7-8 to TRBJ2-3; 9 nucleotides match TRBD2. In germline, CDR1 is SGHVS, CDR2 FQNEAQ. The V and J ends lost 5 bases and 8 bases, in that order; junction bases with no gene match: 8. The CDR3 consists of 14 residues. The CDR3 sequence: CASSGSTSGLTQYF. The DNA for the CDR3 is TGTGCCAGCAGCGGAAGTACTAGCGGGCTTACGCAGTATTTT.

This chain uses TRBV30 with TRBJ2-7, with 8 bases aligning to TRBD1. The V and J ends lost 0 bases and 6 bases, in that order; junction bases with no gene match: 7. This CDR3 is built from 14 residues. Looked up from germline, CDR1 is GTSNPN and CDR2 is SVGIG (reference sequence). The CDR3 bases are TGTGCCTGGAGTGTAGGACAGGGAAATCGCGAGCAGTACTTC. This encodes CAWSVGQGNREQYF. The variable domain in full, with the rest retrieved from reference TRBV30 and TRBJ2-7, is SQTIHQWPATLVQPVGSPLSLECTVEGTSNPNLYWYRQAAGRGLQLLFYSVGIGQISSEVPQNLSASRPQDRQFILSSKKLLLSDSGFYLCAWSVGQGNREQYFGPGTRLTVT.

The chain joins TRBV28 to TRBJ2-5; 10 nucleotides align to TRBD2. CDR3 size: 15 residues. The germline gives CDR1 MDHEN, CDR2 SYDVKM. The ends lost 4 bases at V and 5 bases at J; junction bases unmatched: 7. For the CDR3, the DNA is TGTGCCAGCAGTTCCACGAGGACTAGCGGTGAGACCCAGTACTTC. Its translation is CASSSTRTSGETQYF.

The chain uses TRBV11-2 and TRBJ2-2, with TRBD1 matching 9 bases. This CDR3 contains 19 residues. The V segment lost 5 bases and the J segment 4 bases; nucleotides outside the gene matches: 17. The germline V gene has CDR1 SGHAT and CDR2 FQNNGV. The CDR3 nucleotides are TGTGCCAGCAGCCCTATCACTAAATGGACAGGGGACATCACCGGGGAGCTGTTTTTT. Translating it yields CASSPITKWTGDITGELFF.

This clone appeared once. This chain uses TRBV6-5 with TRBJ2-5; D call uncertain. Germline CDR1 reads MNHEY; CDR2 reads SVGAGI. The CDR3 totals 14 residues. The V end was cut by 0 bases, the J end by 3 bases, with 8 bases between. CDR3 region: CASSYSISEETQYF. CDR3 DNA sequence: TGTGCCAGCAGTTACTCGATTTCGGAAGAGACCCAGTACTTC.

The rearrangement uses TRBV27 and TRBJ2-1, with D possibly TRBD2 on 6 matching bases. The CDR3 loop spans 12 amino acids. Trimming took off 3 bases at V and 6 bases at J, with 6 bases between the two ends. Germline lookup yields CDR1 MNHEY and CDR2 SMNVEV (reference sequence). This CDR3 is CASSFGSNEQFF. For the CDR3, the DNA is TGTGCCAGCAGTTTCGGGAGCAATGAGCAGTTCTTC.

The chain joins TRBV7-2 to TRBJ1-2; 7 positions match TRBD1. This CDR3 is 12 amino acids long. Looked up from germline, CDR1 is SGHTA and CDR2 is FQGNSA. J lost 7 bases, V lost 5 bases, and 4 bases had no gene match. CDR3 amino acids: CASSPRTGGYTF. CDR3 in DNA: TGTGCCAGCAGCCCCAGGACAGGTGGCTACACCTTC.

This chain uses TRBV4-1 with TRBJ2-1; 15 bases align to TRBD2. The V gene's germline CDR1 is MGHRA and CDR2 YSYEKL. The CDR3 is 16 amino acids. Trimming cost V 6 bases and J 7 bases; bases outside gene matches: 7. CDR3 region: CASRPGLAGGGNEQFF. The CDR3 DNA sequence: TGCGCCAGCAGACCCGGACTAGCGGGAGGGGGTAATGAGCAGTTCTTC.

This rearrangement joins TRBV11-2 to TRBJ1-2; 7 bases match TRBD1. CDR3 length: 14 residues. V lost 4 bases, J lost 0 bases, and 2 bases stayed unmatched. CDR1 is SGHAT, CDR2 FQNNGV, per germline. Here the CDR3 reads CASSSGTANYGYTF. The CDR3 DNA reads as TGTGCCAGCAGCTCAGGGACAGCTAACTATGGCTACACCTTC.

The J gene is TRBJ1-4, the V gene TRBV27, with TRBD1 identical over 8 bases. This CDR3 comprises 19 residues. V was pared by 6 bases and J by 0 bases, with 15 bases of the junction left unmatched. Germline V gives CDR1 MNHEY, CDR2 SMNVEV (reference sequence). The CDR3 region is CASRPTGQGYFATNEKLFF. The CDR3 region has the DNA TGTGCCAGCAGACCAACCGGACAGGGATACTTTGCAACTAATGAAAAACTGTTTTTT.

This clone occurred a few times. The J gene is TRBJ2-1, the V gene TRBV7-9; D is perhaps TRBD2 (5 bases). Germline V gives CDR1 SEHNR, CDR2 FQNEAQ (reference sequence). V lost 5 bases and J lost 2, with 19 bases in between. The CDR3 covers 17 residues. The CDR3 nucleotides read TGTGCCAGCAGCCAGCGGAACGCGAGACGGACCTACAATGAGCAGTTCTTC. Amino acids: CASSQRNARRTYNEQFF.

Here the CDR3 DNA reads TGCGCCAGCAGCTTGGGGACAGGGGGCGCGGGCTATGGCTACACCTTC. This gives the protein CASSLGTGGAGYGYTF. The J gene is TRBJ1-2, the V gene TRBV5-1; TRBD1 agrees at 11 bases. CDR1 SGHRS and CDR2 YFSETQ come from the germline V gene. CDR3 size: 16 residues. Trimming cost V 0 bases and J 4 bases; bases outside gene matches: 5.

J is TRBJ2-7 and V is TRBV6-5, with 13 bases identical to TRBD2. This CDR3 is 15 amino acids long. Looked up from germline, CDR1 is MNHEY and CDR2 is SVGAGI. V dropped 2 bases and J dropped 6; count of bases not matched to a gene: 4. The CDR3 sequence is CASSYTGTSGTEQYF. The CDR3 nucleotides are TGTGCCAGCAGTTACACCGGGACTAGCGGGACCGAGCAGTACTTC.

The CDR3 DNA follows: TGCGCCAGCAGCAAAAATCCAGGGGACGGCTCCTACGAGCAGTACTTC. Residues: CASSKNPGDGSYEQYF. This rearrangement joins TRBV5-1 to TRBJ2-7; possible D gene TRBD1, 6 bases. V was trimmed by 4 bases and J by 0 bases, leaving 17 bases between them. This CDR3 is built from 16 residues. Germline V lookup: CDR1 SGHRS, CDR2 YFSETQ.

In its sample, this clone was seen a few times. This sequence joins TRBV10-1 and TRBJ1-2; 7 bases align to TRBD1. Germline-derived CDR1 and CDR2 are WNHNN and SYGVQD (reference sequence). The ends lost 5 bases at V and 4 bases at J; junction bases unmatched: 4. This CDR3 region has 13 residues. The CDR3: CASSRDRIYGYTF. CDR3 DNA: TGCGCCAGCAGTAGGGACAGAATCTATGGCTACACCTTC.

The V and J genes are TRBV28 and TRBJ1-3; 11 bases fit TRBD1. This CDR3 comprises 17 residues. The trim removed 7 bases at V and 3 bases at J, leaving 11 bases unmatched. The V gene's germline CDR1 is MDHEN and CDR2 SYDVKM. CDR3 residues: CASNPPGTGGNGNTIYF. CDR3 sequence (DNA): TGTGCCAGCAACCCACCCGGGACAGGGGGAAATGGAAACACCATATATTTT.

This rearrangement joins TRBV7-8 to TRBJ2-2, with a tentative D call TRBD2 (6 bases). CDR3 length: 14 amino acids. CDR1 and CDR2 (germline): SGHVS, FQNEAQ. V was pared by 5 bases and J by 6 bases, with 13 bases between. The DNA for the CDR3 is TGTGCCAGCAGCCGCGGGGAATGGGCCGGGGAGCTGTTTTTT. It translates to CASSRGEWAGELFF.

The chain links TRBV4-1 to TRBJ2-1; 10 bases fit TRBD2. The trim removed 0 bases at V and 6 bases at J, leaving 5 bases unmatched. Germline loops: CDR1 MGHRA, CDR2 YSYEKL. The CDR3 is 16 amino acids. CDR3 DNA sequence: TGCGCCAGCAGCCAAGAGGGAGCGGGGGGGCTCAATGAGCAGTTCTTC. Its protein is CASSQEGAGGLNEQFF.

The chain carries TRBV7-9 and TRBJ1-6, with TRBD1 matching over 10 bases. Germline loops: CDR1 SEHNR, CDR2 FQNEAQ (reference sequence). The CDR3 is made up of 16 amino acids. The junction had 5 bases not matched to a gene; V was cut back by 1 base and J by 8 bases. The CDR3: CASSLGETGGDSPLHF. As DNA, the CDR3 is TGTGCCAGCAGCTTAGGGGAGACAGGGGGCGATTCACCCCTCCACTTT.

This chain uses TRBV6-6 with TRBJ2-3, with D uncertain. Between the trimmed V and J ends, which lost 4 bases and 3 bases, there was a span of 8 bases. This CDR3 has 13 amino acids. Germline lookup yields CDR1 MNHNY and CDR2 SVGAGI (reference sequence). This chain's CDR3 is CASSSVQTDTQYF. CDR3 nucleotide sequence: TGTGCCAGCAGTTCCGTACAAACAGATACGCAGTATTTT.

In its sample, this clone was seen once. The CDR3: CASSPRDRVLGQYF. The CDR3, as DNA: TGTGCCAGTAGCCCCCGGGACAGGGTCCTTGGGCAGTACTTC. V is TRBV19 and J is TRBJ2-7; TRBD1 aligns across 9 bases. The germline V gene encodes CDR1 LNHDA and CDR2 SQIVND (reference sequence). CDR3 length: 14 residues. V shed 6 bases, J shed 9 bases, and the junction held 12 bases outside the gene matches.

V and J are TRBV5-1 and TRBJ2-5; D is possibly TRBD2 (6 bases). The CDR3 has 13 amino acids. V lost 6 bases to trimming and J lost 5 bases, with 14 bases between them. Per the germline V gene, CDR1 is SGHRS and CDR2 is YFSETQ. The CDR3 nucleotides are TGCGCCAGCATGGTGGGAGGTGGGGAGACCCAGTACTTC. Translated: CASMVGGGETQYF. Filled out from reference TRBV5-1 and TRBJ2-5, the complete variable domain reads KAGVTQTPRYLIKTRGQQVTLSCSPISGHRSVSWYQQTPGQGLQFLFEYFSETQRNKGNFPGRFSGRQFSNSRSEMNVSTLELGDSALYLCASMVGGGETQYFGPGTRLLVL.

This rearrangement joins TRBV11-2 to TRBJ2-7; TRBD1 matches at 9 bases. The germline V gene has CDR1 SGHAT and CDR2 FQNNGV. The CDR3 consists of 16 residues. Unmatched junction bases numbered 9, after V lost 4 bases and J lost 2 bases. The CDR3 nucleotides are TGTGCCAGCAGCTCTCTGGGGGGACAGGGCACCTACGAGCAGTACTTC. Its protein is CASSSLGGQGTYEQYF.

The rearrangement uses TRBV7-2 and TRBJ2-2, with 8 nucleotides matching TRBD1. Germline lookup yields CDR1 SGHTA and CDR2 FQGNSA. The CDR3 length is 17 residues. V lost 2 bases, J lost 5 bases, and 10 bases stayed unmatched. The CDR3 region is CASSLLIGQGGTGELFF. Here the CDR3 DNA reads TGTGCCAGCAGCTTATTGATCGGACAGGGCGGTACCGGGGAGCTGTTTTTT.

Here the CDR3 reads CASSYGRSGANVLTF. The CDR3 coding sequence is TGTGCCAGCAGTTACGGGAGATCTGGGGCCAACGTCCTGACTTTC. The chain combines TRBV6-5 with TRBJ2-6; tentative D call: TRBD2 (5 bases). The CDR3 consists of 15 residues. Trimming took off 2 bases at V and 1 base at J, with 6 bases between the two ends. CDR1 MNHEY and CDR2 SVGAGI come from the germline V gene.

This sequence joins TRBV29-1 and TRBJ1-2; D is ambiguous. The CDR3 consists of 10 residues. Trimming took off 3 bases at V and 7 bases at J, with 6 bases between the two ends. Germline V gene sequence: CDR1 SQVTM, CDR2 ANQGSEA. The CDR3 coding sequence is TGCAGCGTTGAGAGGGTTGGCTACACCTTC. It encodes CSVERVGYTF.

This clone was seen only once. The chain combines TRBV9 with TRBJ1-1, with D possibly TRBD1 on 5 matching bases. CDR1 is SGDLS and CDR2 is YYNGEE in the germline V gene. V dropped 4 bases and J dropped 5 bases, with 18 bases sitting between them. This CDR3 spans 15 amino acids. The CDR3 DNA reads as TGTGCCAGCAGCAGTGGGGGAGGGTTCGGAACTGAAGCTTTCTTT. Translated: CASSSGGGFGTEAFF.

The J gene is TRBJ1-2, the V gene TRBV27; D gene uncertain. There are 14 residues in the CDR3. Germline CDR1 is MNHEY and CDR2 is SMNVEV (reference sequence). Trimming left V 6 bases short and J 0 bases short, with 11 bases between. The CDR3 coding sequence is TGTGCCAGCAGCAAAGCCGGTCCTAACTATGGCTACACCTTC. It codes for CASSKAGPNYGYTF.

This rearrangement joins TRBV7-9 to TRBJ2-7; a possible D gene is TRBD2 (5 bases). The CDR3 spans 12 residues. Germline V lookup: CDR1 SEHNR, CDR2 FQNEAQ (reference sequence). Trimming removed 5 bases from V and 4 bases from J, with 9 bases in between. The CDR3 here is CASSPRGYEQYF. The CDR3 nucleotides are TGTGCCAGCAGCCCCCGGGGATACGAGCAGTACTTC.